Listed below are T cell receptor beta chains from one sample, sequenced in a study of breast tumors, draining lymph nodes, adjacent tissues. MiXCR, applied by TCRdb to the multiplex PCR reads, yields one record per CDR3 protein. The sample gives about 63,000 distinct CDR3 sequences, approximately 57% of which show up once; approximately 19% is in the top ten. Sequenced material: breast tumor tissue. These receptor sequences come from a female donor with breast cancer. Some clones in this sample may be carry-over from other donors' samples. Each CDR3 is given without its conserved first and last residue. The D gene is left open where the match is weak.

J,V,D,CDR3
TRBJ2-3,TRBV6-1,TRBD1,ASSQAKRWGTGGTDTQY
TRBJ1-6,TRBV6-5,TRBD1,ASTLTGGRVSPLH
TRBJ1-5,TRBV12-3/TRBV12-4,NA,ASRSGFSNQPQH
TRBJ1-3,TRBV7-2,TRBD1,ASSFYRGDIY
TRBJ1-2,TRBV19,NA,ASRKDRTNYGYT
TRBJ2-7,TRBV12-3/TRBV12-4,NA,ASSLGRVSYEQY
TRBJ1-3,TRBV20-1,NA,SATRGGLSGNTIY
TRBJ1-6,TRBV7-2,TRBD1,ASSLNTGGRVSPLH
TRBJ1-5,TRBV20-1,NA,SARGAERNQPQH
TRBJ2-5,TRBV2,NA,ASSWDSNQETQY
TRBJ2-5,TRBV2,NA,ASSEVWLETQY
TRBJ1-4,TRBV7-2,NA,AWSLLGGFYEKLF
TRBJ1-6,TRBV7-6,TRBD1,ASSSGTEDSPLH
TRBJ1-5,TRBV10-3,NA,AISESGDGNQPQH
TRBJ2-3,TRBV20-1,TRBD2,SATGGPITDTQY
TRBJ2-1,TRBV6-6,NA,ASSQTTGTSTSDTQF
TRBJ2-2,TRBV4-1,TRBD2,ASSPLAGVGTGELF
TRBJ1-6,TRBV2,NA,ASSEDWSPLH
TRBJ2-7,TRBV6-5,TRBD2,ASSSLAGERYEQY
TRBJ2-1,TRBV5-1,TRBD2,ASSPLGLGTRGEQF
TRBJ1-4,TRBV14,NA,ASSRNVGARSEKLF
TRBJ2-1,TRBV20-1,TRBD2,SARDWAGDNQQPDEQF
TRBJ1-5,TRBV5-4,NA,ASSSNLGGMNEH
TRBJ1-2,TRBV19,NA,ASRDGNYGYT
TRBJ2-3,TRBV24-1,NA,ATSDLPSGRGITQY
TRBJ1-1,TRBV19,NA,ASSIGYPRMNTEAF
TRBJ2-3,TRBV19,NA,ASSIEGTQY
TRBJ2-1,TRBV15,NA,ATSSKWSSYNEQF
TRBJ2-7,TRBV12-1,NA,ASSHPVGGEQY
TRBJ2-7,TRBV5-4,NA,ASSPRRTTYEQY